The clone carrying this T cell receptor beta chain was counted many times. The source of the sample is a study of T cells in Graves' hyperthyroidism and ophthalmopathy. Amplified TCR beta CDR3 regions derived from RNA transcripts. TCR CDR3 underwent first-round RT-PCR with the HTBI primer set. Each CDR3 protein gets one entry after TCRdb re-called the multiplex PCR reads with MiXCR. The sample holds 500,000 to 550,000 distinct CDR3 sequences, around 20% seen once. This sequence originates from a man aged 35 to 55 with Graves' ophthalmopathy. The material sequenced was blood.

Here the CDR3 DNA reads TGTGCCAGCTCACCAACGAGTCTCGAGCAGTACTTC. Encoded protein: CASSPTSLEQYF. V gene TRBV18 combines with J gene TRBJ2-7, with D unresolved. The V gene lost 2 bases and the J gene lost 6 bases, with 8 bases spanning the gap. There are 12 residues in the CDR3. CDR1 and CDR2 (germline): KGHSH, LQKENI.